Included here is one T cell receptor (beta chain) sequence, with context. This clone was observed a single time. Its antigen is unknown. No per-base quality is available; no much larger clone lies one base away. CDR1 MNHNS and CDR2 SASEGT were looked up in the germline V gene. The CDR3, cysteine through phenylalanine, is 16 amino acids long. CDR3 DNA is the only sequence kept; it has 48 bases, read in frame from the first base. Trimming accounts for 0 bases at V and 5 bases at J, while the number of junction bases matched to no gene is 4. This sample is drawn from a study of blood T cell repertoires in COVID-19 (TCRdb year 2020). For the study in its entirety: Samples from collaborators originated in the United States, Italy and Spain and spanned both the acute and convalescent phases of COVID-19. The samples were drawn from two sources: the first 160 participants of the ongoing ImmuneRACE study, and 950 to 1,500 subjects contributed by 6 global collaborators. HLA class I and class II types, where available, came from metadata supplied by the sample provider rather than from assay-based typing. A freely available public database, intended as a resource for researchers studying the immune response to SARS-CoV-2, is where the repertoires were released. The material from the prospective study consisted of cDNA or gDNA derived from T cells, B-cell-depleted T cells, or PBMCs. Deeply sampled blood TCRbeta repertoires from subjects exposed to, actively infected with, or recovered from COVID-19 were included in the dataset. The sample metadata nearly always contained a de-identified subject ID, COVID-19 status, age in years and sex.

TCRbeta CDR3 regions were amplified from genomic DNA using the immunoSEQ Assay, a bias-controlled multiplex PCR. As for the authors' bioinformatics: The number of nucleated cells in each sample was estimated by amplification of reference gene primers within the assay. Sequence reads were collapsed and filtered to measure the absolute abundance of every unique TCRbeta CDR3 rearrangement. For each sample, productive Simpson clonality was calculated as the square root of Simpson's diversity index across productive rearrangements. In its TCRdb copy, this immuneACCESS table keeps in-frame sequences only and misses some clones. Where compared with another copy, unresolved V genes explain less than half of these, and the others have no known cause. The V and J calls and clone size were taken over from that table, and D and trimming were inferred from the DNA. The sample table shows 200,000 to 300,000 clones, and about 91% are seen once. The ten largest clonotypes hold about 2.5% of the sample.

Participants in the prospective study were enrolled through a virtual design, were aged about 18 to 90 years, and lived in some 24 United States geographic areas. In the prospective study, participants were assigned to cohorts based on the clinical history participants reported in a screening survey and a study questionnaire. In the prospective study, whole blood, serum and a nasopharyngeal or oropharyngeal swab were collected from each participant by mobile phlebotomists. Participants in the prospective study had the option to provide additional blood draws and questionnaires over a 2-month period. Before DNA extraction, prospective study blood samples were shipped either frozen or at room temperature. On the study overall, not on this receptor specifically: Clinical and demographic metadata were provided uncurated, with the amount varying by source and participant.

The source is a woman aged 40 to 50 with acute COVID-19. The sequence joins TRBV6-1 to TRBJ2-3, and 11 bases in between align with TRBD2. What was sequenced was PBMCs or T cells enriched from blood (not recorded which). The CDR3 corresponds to CASSEALAGGQDTQYF. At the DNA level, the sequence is TGTGCCAGCAGTGAAGCCCTAGCGGGGGGTCAAGATACGCAGTATTTT.